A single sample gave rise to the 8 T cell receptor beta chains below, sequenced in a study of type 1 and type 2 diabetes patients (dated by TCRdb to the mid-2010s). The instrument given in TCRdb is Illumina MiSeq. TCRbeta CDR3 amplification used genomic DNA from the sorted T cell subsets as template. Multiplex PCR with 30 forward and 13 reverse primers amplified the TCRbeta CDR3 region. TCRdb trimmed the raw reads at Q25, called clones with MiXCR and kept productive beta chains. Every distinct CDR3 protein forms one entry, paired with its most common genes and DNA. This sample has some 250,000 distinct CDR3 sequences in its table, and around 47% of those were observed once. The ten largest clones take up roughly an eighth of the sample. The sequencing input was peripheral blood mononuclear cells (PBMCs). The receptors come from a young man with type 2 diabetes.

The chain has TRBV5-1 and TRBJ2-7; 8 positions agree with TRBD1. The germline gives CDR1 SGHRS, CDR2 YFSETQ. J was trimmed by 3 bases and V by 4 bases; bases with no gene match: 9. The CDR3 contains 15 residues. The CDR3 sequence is CASSPDRAPFYEQYF. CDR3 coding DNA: TGCGCCAGCAGCCCGGACAGGGCCCCGTTCTACGAGCAGTACTTC.

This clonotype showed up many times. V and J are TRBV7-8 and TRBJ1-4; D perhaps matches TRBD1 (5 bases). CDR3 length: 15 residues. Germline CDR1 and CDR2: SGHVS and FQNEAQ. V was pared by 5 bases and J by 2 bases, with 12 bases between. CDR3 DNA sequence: TGTGCCAGCAGCCGAGGGACTAACACTAATGAAAAACTGTTTTTT. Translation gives CASSRGTNTNEKLFF.

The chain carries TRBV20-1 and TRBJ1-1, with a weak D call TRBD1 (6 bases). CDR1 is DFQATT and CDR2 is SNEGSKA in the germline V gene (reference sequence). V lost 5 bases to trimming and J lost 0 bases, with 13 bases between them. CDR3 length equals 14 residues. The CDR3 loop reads CSAQRDTMNTEAFF. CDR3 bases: TGCAGTGCTCAGAGGGACACCATGAACACTGAAGCTTTCTTT.

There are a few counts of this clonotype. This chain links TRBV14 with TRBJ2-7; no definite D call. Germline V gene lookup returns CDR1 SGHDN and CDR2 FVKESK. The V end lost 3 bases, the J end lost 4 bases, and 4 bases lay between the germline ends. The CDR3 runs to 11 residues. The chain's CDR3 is CASSHLYEQYF. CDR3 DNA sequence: TGTGCCAGCAGCCACTTATACGAGCAGTACTTC.

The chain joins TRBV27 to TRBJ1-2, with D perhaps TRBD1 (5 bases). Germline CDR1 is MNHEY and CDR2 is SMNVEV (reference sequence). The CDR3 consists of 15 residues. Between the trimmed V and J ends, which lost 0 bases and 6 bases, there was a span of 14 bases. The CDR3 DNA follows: TGTGCCAGCAGTTTATCGGGGGTAAACGTCCATGGCTACACCTTC. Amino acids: CASSLSGVNVHGYTF.

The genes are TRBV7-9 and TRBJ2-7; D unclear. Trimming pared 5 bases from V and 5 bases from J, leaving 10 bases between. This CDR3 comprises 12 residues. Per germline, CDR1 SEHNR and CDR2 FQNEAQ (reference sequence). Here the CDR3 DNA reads TGTGCCAGCAGCATTTCAGGCGACGAGCAGTACTTC. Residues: CASSISGDEQYF.

CDR3 region: CASSFPQGSGYTF. DNA for the CDR3: TGTGCCAGCAGCTTCCCACAGGGGTCTGGCTACACCTTC. V gene TRBV5-6 combines with J gene TRBJ1-2; 7 nucleotides line up with TRBD1. Germline lookup yields CDR1 SGHDT and CDR2 YYEEEE. This CDR3 is 13 amino acids long. J lost 7 bases, V lost 2 bases, and 5 bases had no gene match.

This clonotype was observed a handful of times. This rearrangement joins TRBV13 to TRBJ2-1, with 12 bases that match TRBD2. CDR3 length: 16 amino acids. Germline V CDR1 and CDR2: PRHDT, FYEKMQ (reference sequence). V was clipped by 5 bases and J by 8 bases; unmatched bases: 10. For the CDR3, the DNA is TGTGCCAGCAGCGGGGACTCTAGCGGGAGGGGTTATGAGCAGTTCTTC. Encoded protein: CASSGDSSGRGYEQFF.